Listed here is a single T cell receptor (beta chain). The antigen it binds to is not known. The junction departs from the called germline gene at one end, perhaps through a read error. The same CDR3 can be traced to other DNA sequences in this sample. The data derive from a study of CD8+ T cells in alopecia areata (dated by TCRdb to 2016 to 2019). In terms of the full investigation: The treated patients took part in an open-label pilot trial in which moderate-to-severe alopecia areata was treated with oral tofacitinib at 5 to 10 mg twice daily. Tofacitinib was given for 6 to 18 months, followed by 6 months of follow-up off drug to assess delayed response and recurrence. In treated patients, disease severity was measured using the SALT score, which gives the percentage of scalp surface area affected. In both human patients and the C3H/HeJ mouse model, the study applied high-throughput TCRbeta sequencing to look at T cell clonal expansion in alopecia areata. Human TCRbeta sequencing covered scalp tissue and sorted CD4+ and CD8+ peripheral blood T cells from patchy and totalis/universalis alopecia areata patients and healthy controls. Tofacitinib-treated patients had biopsies at baseline and at 4 and 24 weeks of treatment, with a later scalp biopsy in several patients. Clonality in the scalp was compared among normal scalp (n=4), patchy alopecia areata scalp (n=8), and alopecia totalis/universalis scalp (n=8). RNA was obtained with the PAXgene miRNA kit for fixed scalp, the miRNeasy kit for PBMCs, and the RNeasy kit for mouse skin. TCRbeta CDR3 regions were amplified by immunoSEQ multiplex PCR with 35 Vbeta forward and 13 Jbeta reverse primers.

The CDR3 runs 16 residues from the cysteine to the phenylalanine. Left in the record is the CDR3 DNA by itself, 48 bases read in frame from the first base. The germline V gene encodes CDR1 SQVTM and CDR2 ANQGSEA. Preparation of the library involved the immunoSEQ multiplex PCR assay. To provide template for TCR sequencing, every sample had RNA extracted and reverse transcribed into cDNA. SuperScript III was used for first-strand cDNA synthesis, primed with a 2:1 mix of oligo-dT and random hexamers. A synthetic immune receptor repertoire was used to measure amplification bias, and any remaining bias was corrected computationally. The source study handled its data this way. Raw reads were preprocessed to remove errors, and CDR3 was defined according to IMGT conventions as the region from the conserved cysteine to phenylalanine. Clonality was calculated as 1 minus Shannon entropy normalized by log2 of the number of productive unique TCRs. CD4 or CD8 identity of scalp clones was inferred by cross-referencing scalp TCRbeta sequences with sorted blood CD4 and CD8 repertoires. This immuneACCESS table, as held by TCRdb, lists in-frame sequences with V and J called but not all clones. Of the missing ones, under half trace to an unresolved V gene in checked studies; the others have no known cause. D and trimming come from the DNA, and the V and J calls and clone size come from that table. The table for this sample lists 130,000 or so clones; approximately 57% of them were counted only once. The ten largest clones capture around 5.4% of the sample.

What the research found in general, with its limitations: Shared TCR sequences between patients were less evident than in mice, which may be partly attributable to HLA diversity in the patient population. With tofacitinib, both scalp clonality and the number of expanded CD8+ clones among the top 100 scalp clones went down significantly. Because the treated cohort was small and had just a single nonresponder, larger studies are needed to establish links between baseline CD8+ expansion and response. Scalp TCR repertoire analysis is complicated because resident alphabeta T cells in normal human skin are also sequenced, whereas mouse skin is dominated by gammadelta T cells. Many expanded lesional clones were found to persist in scalp and blood during tofacitinib treatment, and relapse after treatment cessation may be partly explained by this persistence. Higher clonality and more expanded CD8+ clones were observed in lesional scalp than in normal scalp, particularly in alopecia totalis/universalis, a finding suggestive of antigenic drive.

The sample's time point label is to be understood as: 4 weeks on oral tofacitinib. Explained via the paper, the treatment or condition label denotes: oral pan-JAK inhibitor, 5-10 mg twice daily. Lesional scalp punch biopsies and peripheral blood were obtained from alopecia areata patients. PBMCs were separated by density centrifugation and stained for CD3, CD4 and CD8, after which CD4+ and CD8+ T cells were sorted on a FACSAria. The sequence links TRBV29-1 to TRBJ2-6; the central 8 bases match TRBD1. The sample consisted of CD4+ T cells sorted from blood, taken at week 4, from a patient treated with tofacitinib. The TCR originated in a human donor with alopecia areata. The nucleotides are TGCAGCGCTTCCGGGACAGGTGACTCTGGGGCCAACGTTCTGACTTTC. This gives the protein CSASGTGDSGANVLTF.